These 4 T cell receptor beta chains were all obtained from the same sample, sequenced in a study of PD-L1 blockade in urothelial cancer. Stated time point: pretreatment peripheral blood. Assay: immunoSEQ multiplex PCR; the TCRdb copy retains only in-frame clones and omits some. This sample carries around 130,000 clones, approximately 84% of them seen once, and the ten largest clones take 2.5% to 4%. The sequencing used PBMCs, collected around atezolizumab (anti-PD-L1) treatment. The receptors come from a man in his fifties with urothelial cancer.

J is TRBJ2-7 and V is TRBV5-1; 13 bases fit TRBD2. The CDR3 extends over 15 amino acids. Losses at the gene ends were 4 bases for V and 0 bases for J; bases not matched to a gene: 1. Germline lookup yields CDR1 SGHRS and CDR2 YFSETQ. In nucleotides, the CDR3 is TGCGCCAGCAGCAGGACTAGCGGGGGCTCCTACGAGCAGTACTTC. As protein: CASSRTSGGSYEQYF.

The gene calls are TRBV10-1 and TRBJ1-6; weak D call: TRBD1 (6 bases). CDR3 size: 16 residues. Germline lookup yields CDR1 WNHNN and CDR2 SYGVQD (reference sequence). The V end was cut by 0 bases, the J end by 9 bases, with 15 bases between. The CDR3 sequence: CASSESRGQGGSPLHF. DNA for the CDR3: TGCGCCAGCAGTGAGTCGAGGGGACAAGGAGGTTCACCCCTCCACTTT.

This chain links TRBV30 with TRBJ1-2; 7 bases map to TRBD1. The V gene's germline CDR1 is GTSNPN and CDR2 SVGIG (reference sequence). The ends lost 6 bases at V and 4 bases at J; junction bases unmatched: 11. The CDR3 runs 14 residues. The CDR3 sequence is CACPNRGSGYGYTF. The CDR3 DNA reads as TGTGCCTGCCCGAACAGGGGATCAGGCTATGGCTACACCTTC. The full variable domain, in which reference TRBV30 and TRBJ1-2 provide the parts outside the CDR3, is SQTIHQWPATLVQPVGSPLSLECTVEGTSNPNLYWYRQAAGRGLQLLFYSVGIGQISSEVPQNLSASRPQDRQFILSSKKLLLSDSGFYLCACPNRGSGYGYTFGSGTRLTVV.

This sequence joins TRBV5-1 and TRBJ1-6, with D maybe TRBD1 (6 bases). Trimming removed 4 bases from V and 11 bases from J, with 19 bases in between. Germline V gene lookup returns CDR1 SGHRS and CDR2 YFSETQ. This CDR3 is 15 amino acids long. CDR3 coding DNA: TGCGCCAGCAGCCCGGACAGTGGTAGCCTTCCACCCCTCCACTTT. The encoded protein is CASSPDSGSLPPLHF.